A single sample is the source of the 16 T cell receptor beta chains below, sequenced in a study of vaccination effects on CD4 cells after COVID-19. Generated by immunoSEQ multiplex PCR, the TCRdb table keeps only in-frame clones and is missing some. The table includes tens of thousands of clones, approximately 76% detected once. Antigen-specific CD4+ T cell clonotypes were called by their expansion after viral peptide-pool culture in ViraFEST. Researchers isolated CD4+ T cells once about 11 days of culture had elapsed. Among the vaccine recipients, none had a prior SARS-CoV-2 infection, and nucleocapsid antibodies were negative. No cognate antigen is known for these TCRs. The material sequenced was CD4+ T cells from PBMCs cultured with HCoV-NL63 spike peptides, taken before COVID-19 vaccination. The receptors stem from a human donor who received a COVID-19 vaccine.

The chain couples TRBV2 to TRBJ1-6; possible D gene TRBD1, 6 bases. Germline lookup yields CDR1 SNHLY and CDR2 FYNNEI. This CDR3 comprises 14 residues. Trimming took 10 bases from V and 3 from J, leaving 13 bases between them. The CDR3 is CATWDTDYNSPLHF. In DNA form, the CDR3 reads TGTGCCACCTGGGACACTGACTATAATTCACCCCTCCACTTT.

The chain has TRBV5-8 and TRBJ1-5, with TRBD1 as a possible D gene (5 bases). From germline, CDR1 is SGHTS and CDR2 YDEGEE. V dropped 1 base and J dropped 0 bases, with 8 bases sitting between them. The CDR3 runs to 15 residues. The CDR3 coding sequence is TGTGCCAGCAGCTTGAAGGGGTTTAGCAATCAGCCCCAGCATTTT. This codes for CASSLKGFSNQPQHF.

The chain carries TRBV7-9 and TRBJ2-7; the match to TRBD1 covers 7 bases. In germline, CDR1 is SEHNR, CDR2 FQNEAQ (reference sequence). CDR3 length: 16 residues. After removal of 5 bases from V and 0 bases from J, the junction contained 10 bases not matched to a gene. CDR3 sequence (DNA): TGTGCCAGCAGCGAATCTGGGACAGTCCCCTCCTACGAGCAGTACGTC. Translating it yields CASSESGTVPSYEQYV.

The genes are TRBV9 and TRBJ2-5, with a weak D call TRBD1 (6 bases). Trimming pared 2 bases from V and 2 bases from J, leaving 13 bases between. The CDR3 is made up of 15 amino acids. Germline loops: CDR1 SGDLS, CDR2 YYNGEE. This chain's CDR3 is CASSVLTGIQETQYF. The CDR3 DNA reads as TGTGCCAGCAGCGTCCTCACAGGGATTCAAGAGACCCAGTACTTC.

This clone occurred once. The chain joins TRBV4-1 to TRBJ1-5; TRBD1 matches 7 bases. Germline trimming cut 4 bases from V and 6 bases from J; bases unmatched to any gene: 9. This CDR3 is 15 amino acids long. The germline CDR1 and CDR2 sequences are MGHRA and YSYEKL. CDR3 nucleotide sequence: TGCGCCAGCAGCCCGCTGCCAGGGGGAATTCAGCCCCAGCATTTT. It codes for CASSPLPGGIQPQHF.

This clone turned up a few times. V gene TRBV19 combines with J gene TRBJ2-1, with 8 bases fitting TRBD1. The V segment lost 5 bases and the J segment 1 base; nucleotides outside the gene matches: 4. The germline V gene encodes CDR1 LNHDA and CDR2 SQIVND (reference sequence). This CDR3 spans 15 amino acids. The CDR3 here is CASSPTGGSYNEQFF. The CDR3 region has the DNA TGTGCCAGTAGTCCTACAGGGGGATCCTACAATGAGCAGTTCTTC.

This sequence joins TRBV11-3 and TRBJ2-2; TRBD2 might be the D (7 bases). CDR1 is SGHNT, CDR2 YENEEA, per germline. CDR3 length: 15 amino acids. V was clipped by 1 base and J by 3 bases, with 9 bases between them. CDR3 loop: CASSLGGGDTGELFF. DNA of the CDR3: TGTGCCAGCAGCTTAGGAGGGGGGGACACCGGGGAGCTGTTTTTT.

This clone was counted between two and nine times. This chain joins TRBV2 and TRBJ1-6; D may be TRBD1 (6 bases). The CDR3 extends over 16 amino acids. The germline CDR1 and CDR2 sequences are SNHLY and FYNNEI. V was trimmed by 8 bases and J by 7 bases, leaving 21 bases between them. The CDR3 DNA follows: TGTGCCAGCGAACCCGCGGGACAAAATTCCAATTCACCCCTCCACTTT. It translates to CASEPAGQNSNSPLHF.

The CDR3 DNA reads as TGTGCCTGGAGTAGGGAACAGGGTAACGGAAACACCATATATTTT. The encoded protein is CAWSREQGNGNTIYF. The rearrangement uses TRBV30 and TRBJ1-3, with D perhaps TRBD1 (6 bases). This CDR3 is 15 amino acids long. Trimming cost V 2 bases and J 4 bases, with 15 bases left between them. From germline, CDR1 is GTSNPN and CDR2 SVGIG (reference sequence).

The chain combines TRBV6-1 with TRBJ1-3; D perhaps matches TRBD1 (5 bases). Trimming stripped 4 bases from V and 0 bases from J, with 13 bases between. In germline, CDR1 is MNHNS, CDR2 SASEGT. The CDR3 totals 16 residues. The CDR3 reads CASSAPGTSSGNTIYF. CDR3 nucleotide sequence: TGTGCCAGCAGTGCCCCGGGGACCTCCTCTGGAAACACCATATATTTT.

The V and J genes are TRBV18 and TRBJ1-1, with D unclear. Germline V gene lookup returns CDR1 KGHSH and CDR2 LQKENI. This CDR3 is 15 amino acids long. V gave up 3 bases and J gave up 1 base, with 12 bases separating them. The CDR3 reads CASSPGQAENTEAFF. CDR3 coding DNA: TGTGCCAGCTCACCCGGCCAGGCCGAGAACACTGAAGCTTTCTTT.

This CDR3 reads CASSGPGARRNIQYF. The CDR3 nucleotides read TGTGCCAGCAGCGGCCCGGGGGCGCGGAGAAACATTCAGTACTTC. The V call is TRBV2, the J call TRBJ2-4; D might be TRBD1 or TRBD2, each matching 6 bases. Germline V gene sequence: CDR1 SNHLY, CDR2 FYNNEI. The CDR3 totals 15 residues. Trimming took 6 bases from V and 6 from J, leaving 18 bases between them.

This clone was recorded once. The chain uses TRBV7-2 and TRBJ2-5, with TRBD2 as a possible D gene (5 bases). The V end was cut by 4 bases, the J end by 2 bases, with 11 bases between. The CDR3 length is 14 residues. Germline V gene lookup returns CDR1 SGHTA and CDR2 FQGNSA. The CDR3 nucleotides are TGTGCCAGCAGCTCTTCGCGGGTACAAGAGACCCAGTACTTC. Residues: CASSSSRVQETQYF. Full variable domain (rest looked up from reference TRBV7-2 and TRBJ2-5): GAGVSQSPSNKVTEKGKDVELRCDPISGHTALYWYRQSLGQGLEFLIYFQGNSAPDKSGLPSDRFSAERTGGSVSTLTIQRTQQEDSAVYLCASSSSRVQETQYFGPGTRLLVL.

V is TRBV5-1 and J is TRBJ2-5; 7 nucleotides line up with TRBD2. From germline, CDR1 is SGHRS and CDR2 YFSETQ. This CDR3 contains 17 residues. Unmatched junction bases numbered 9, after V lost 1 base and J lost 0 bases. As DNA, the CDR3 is TGCGCCAGCAGCTTGTTCCCGAGCGGGGAAAACCAAGAGACCCAGTACTTC. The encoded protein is CASSLFPSGENQETQYF.

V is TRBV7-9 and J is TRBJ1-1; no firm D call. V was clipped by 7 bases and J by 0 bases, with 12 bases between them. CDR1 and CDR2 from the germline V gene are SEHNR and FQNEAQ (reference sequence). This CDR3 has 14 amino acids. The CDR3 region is CASNSQAMNTEAFF. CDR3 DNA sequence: TGTGCCAGCAACTCGCAGGCTATGAACACTGAAGCTTTCTTT.

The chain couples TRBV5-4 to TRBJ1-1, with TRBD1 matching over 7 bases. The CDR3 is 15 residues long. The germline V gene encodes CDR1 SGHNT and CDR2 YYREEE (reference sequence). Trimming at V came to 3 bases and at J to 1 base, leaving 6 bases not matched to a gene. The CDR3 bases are TGTGCCAGCAGCTCCGGGACAGTGAGGAACACTGAAGCTTTCTTT. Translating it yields CASSSGTVRNTEAFF.